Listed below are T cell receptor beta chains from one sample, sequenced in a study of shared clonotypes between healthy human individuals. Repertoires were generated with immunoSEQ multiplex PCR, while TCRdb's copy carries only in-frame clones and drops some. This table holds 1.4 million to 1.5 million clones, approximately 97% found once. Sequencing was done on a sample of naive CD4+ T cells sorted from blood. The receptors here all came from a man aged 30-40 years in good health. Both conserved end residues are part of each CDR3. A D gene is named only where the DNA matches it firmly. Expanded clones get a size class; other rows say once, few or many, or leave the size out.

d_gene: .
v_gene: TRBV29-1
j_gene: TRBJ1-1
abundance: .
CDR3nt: TGCAGCGCAAGAGTATCAAACGGGGGAATGAACACTGAAGCTTTCTTT
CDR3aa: CSARVSNGGMNTEAFF

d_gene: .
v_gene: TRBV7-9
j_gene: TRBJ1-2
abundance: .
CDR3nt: TGTGCCAGCAGCGTAAAACAGGGATCGGAGGGCTACACCTTT
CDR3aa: CASSVKQGSEGYTF

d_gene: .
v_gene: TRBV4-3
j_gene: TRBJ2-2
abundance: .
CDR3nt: TGCGCCAGCAGCCAAGAACTCGCCCTCAATCGAGTGTTTTTT
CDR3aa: CASSQELALNRVFF

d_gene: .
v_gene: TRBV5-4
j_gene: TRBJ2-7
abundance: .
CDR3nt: TGTGCCAGCAGCTTGGACGGTAGCGGCTACGAGCAGTACTTC
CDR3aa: CASSLDGSGYEQYF

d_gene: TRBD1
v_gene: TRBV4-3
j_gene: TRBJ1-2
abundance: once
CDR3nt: TGCGCCAGCAGCCAAGAAAGGTCGAGACAGGGCCCCCGCGACTATGGCTACACCTTC
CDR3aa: CASSQERSRQGPRDYGYTF

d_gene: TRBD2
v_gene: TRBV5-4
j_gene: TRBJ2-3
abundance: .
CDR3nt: TGTGCCAGCAGCTCACGGCTAGCGGGAAGCGCAGATACGCAGTATTTT
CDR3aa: CASSSRLAGSADTQYF

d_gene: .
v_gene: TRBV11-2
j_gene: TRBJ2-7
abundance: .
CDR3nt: TGTGCCAGCAGCTTGGTCAGAAGCTCCTACGAGCAGTACTTC
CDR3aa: CASSLVRSSYEQYF

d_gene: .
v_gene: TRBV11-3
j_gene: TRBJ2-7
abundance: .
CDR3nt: TGTGCCAGCAGCCTCGGGGGCGACGGACCCTACGAGCAGTACTTC
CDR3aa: CASSLGGDGPYEQYF

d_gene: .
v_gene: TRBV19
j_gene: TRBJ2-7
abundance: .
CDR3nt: TGTGCCAGTAGTACGGACCCTACTAGCTACGAGCAGTACTTC
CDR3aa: CASSTDPTSYEQYF

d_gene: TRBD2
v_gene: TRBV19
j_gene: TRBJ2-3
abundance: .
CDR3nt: TGTGCCAGTAGTGCCACTAGCGGGAGTTTATCAGATACGCAGTATTTT
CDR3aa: CASSATSGSLSDTQYF

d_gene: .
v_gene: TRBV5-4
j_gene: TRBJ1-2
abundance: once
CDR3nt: TGTGCCAGCAGCTTGGCCGTGAAGAAGTATGGCTACACCTTC
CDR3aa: CASSLAVKKYGYTF

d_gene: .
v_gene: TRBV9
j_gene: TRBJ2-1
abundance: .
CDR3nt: TGTGCCAGCAGCGTATCCCCCACCCGGGATGAGCAGTTCTTC
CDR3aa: CASSVSPTRDEQFF

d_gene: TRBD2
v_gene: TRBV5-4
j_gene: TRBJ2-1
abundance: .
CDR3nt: TGTGCCAGCAGCTTGGGACTAGCGGTCTACAATGAGCAGTTCTTC
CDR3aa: CASSLGLAVYNEQFF

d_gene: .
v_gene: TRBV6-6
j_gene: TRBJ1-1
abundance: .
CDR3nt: TGTGCCAGCAAGGGGGGACCTCTCACTGAAGCTTTCTTT
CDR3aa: CASKGGPLTEAFF

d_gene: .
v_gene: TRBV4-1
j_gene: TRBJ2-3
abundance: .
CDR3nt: TGCGCCAGCAGCCAAGATGAGAACACAGATACGCAGTATTTT
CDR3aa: CASSQDENTDTQYF

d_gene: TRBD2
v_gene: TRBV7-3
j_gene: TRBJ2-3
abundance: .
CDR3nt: TGTGCCAGCAGCTTATCAGCGGGAGGATGGCCGAACACAGATACGCAGTATTTT
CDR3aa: CASSLSAGGWPNTDTQYF

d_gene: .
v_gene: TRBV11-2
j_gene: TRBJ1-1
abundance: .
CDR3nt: TGTGCCAGCAGCCCACGACCGAGCGGTGAAGCTTTCTTT
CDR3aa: CASSPRPSGEAFF

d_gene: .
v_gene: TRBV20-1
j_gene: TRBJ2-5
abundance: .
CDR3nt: TGCAGTCTTGACACAAGGGGGACCCAGTACTTC
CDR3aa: CSLDTRGTQYF

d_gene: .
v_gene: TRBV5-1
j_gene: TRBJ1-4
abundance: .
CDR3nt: TGCGCCAGCAGCACCGGCGGGGAGGGTGAAAAACTGTTTTTT
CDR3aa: CASSTGGEGEKLFF

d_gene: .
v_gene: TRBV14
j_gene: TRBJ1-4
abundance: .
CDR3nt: TGTGCCAGCAGCCAAGAGTACTCAGGGTTCGCAACTAATGAAAAACTGTTTTTT
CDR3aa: CASSQEYSGFATNEKLFF

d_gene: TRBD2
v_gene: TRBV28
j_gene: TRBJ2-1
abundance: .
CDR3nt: TGTGCCAGCAGTTTGGGCGGGAGGCTATCCTACAATGAGCAGTTCTTC
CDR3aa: CASSLGGRLSYNEQFF

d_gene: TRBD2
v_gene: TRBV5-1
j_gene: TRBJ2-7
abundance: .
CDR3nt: TGCGCCAGCAGTGGAGCGGGGATCTACGAGCAGTACTTC
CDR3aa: CASSGAGIYEQYF

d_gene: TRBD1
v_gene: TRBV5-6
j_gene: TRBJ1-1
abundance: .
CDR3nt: TGTGCCAGCAGCTTTGACAGGGTGAGCACTGAAGCTTTCTTT
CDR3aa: CASSFDRVSTEAFF

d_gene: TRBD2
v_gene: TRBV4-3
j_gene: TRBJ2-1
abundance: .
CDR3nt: TGCGCCAGCAGCCAAGAACTAGCGGGAGGGCCGATCCATGAGCAGTTCTTC
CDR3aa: CASSQELAGGPIHEQFF

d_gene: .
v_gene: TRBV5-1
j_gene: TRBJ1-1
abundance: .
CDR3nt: TGCGCCAGCAGCTTCGGGCCGGCGAACACTGAAGCTTTCTTT
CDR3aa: CASSFGPANTEAFF

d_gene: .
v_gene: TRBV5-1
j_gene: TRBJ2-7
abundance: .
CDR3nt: TGCGCCAGCAGCTTGGAGGGCGGGTACTCCTACGAGCAGTACTTC
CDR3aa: CASSLEGGYSYEQYF

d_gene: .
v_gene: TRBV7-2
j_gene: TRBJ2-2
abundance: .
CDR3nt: TGTGCCAGCGGAGCAGCCCCCACCGGGGAGCTGTTTTTT
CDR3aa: CASGAAPTGELFF

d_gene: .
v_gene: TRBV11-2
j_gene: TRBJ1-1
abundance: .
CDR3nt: TGTGCCAGCAGCTTAGGGATTTTGGACACTGAAGCTTTCTTT
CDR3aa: CASSLGILDTEAFF

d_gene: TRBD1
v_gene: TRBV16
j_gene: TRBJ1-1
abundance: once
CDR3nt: TGTGCCAGCCGATACGACAGGGTGAAGACTGAAGCTTTCTTT
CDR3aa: CASRYDRVKTEAFF

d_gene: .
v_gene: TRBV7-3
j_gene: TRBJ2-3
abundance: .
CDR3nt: TGTGCCAGCAGCTTAAGAGTGGCGGTAGGGTCAGGAGATACGCAGTATTTT
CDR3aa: CASSLRVAVGSGDTQYF

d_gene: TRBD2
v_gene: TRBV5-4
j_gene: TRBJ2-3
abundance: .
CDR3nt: TGTGCCAGCAGCTTGGCCGGGCGGGAGGCGGCAGATACGCAGTATTTT
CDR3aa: CASSLAGREAADTQYF

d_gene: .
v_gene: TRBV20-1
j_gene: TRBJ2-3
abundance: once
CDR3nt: TGCAGGGCGTCTAGCACAGATACGCAGTATTTT
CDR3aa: CRASSTDTQYF

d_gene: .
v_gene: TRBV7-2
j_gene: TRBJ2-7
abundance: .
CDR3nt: TGTGCCAGCAGCTTAAAGAGGGGGGGCTACGAGCAGTACTTC
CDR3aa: CASSLKRGGYEQYF

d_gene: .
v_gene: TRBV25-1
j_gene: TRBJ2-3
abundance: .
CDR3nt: TGTGCCAGCAGTGGAAGTGGTGGGGTCACAGATACGCAGTATTTT
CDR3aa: CASSGSGGVTDTQYF

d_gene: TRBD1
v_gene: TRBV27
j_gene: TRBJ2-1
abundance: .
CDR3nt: TGTGCCAGCAGTTCGATGGGACAGGGCTACAATGAGCAGTTCTTC
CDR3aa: CASSSMGQGYNEQFF

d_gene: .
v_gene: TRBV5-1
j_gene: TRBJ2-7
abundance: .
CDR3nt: TGCGCCAGCAGCTTGGATGCGAGACAGGCCCCCTACGAGCAGTACTTC
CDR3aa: CASSLDARQAPYEQYF

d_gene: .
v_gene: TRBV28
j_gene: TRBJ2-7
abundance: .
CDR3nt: TGTGCCAGCCGTCCGGGCCAAGCCTACGAGCAGTACTTC
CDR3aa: CASRPGQAYEQYF

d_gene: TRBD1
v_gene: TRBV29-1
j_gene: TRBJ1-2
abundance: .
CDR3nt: TGCAGCGTCCAAGGACAGGGACATGGCTACACCTTC
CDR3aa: CSVQGQGHGYTF

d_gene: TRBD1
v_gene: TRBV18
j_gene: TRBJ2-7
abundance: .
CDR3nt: TGTGCCAGCTCACCTGTGACAGGGGACTACGAGCAGTACTTC
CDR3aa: CASSPVTGDYEQYF

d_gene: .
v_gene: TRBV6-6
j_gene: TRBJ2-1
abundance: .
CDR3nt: TGTGCCAGCAGTCAGGACAGTTATGAGCAGTTCTTC
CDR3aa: CASSQDSYEQFF

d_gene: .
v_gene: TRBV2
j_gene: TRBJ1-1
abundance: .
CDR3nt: TGTGCCAGCAAATTCGAACAGGCCACAGCTGAAGCTTTCTTT
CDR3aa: CASKFEQATAEAFF

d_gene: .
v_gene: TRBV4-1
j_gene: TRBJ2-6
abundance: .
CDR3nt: TGCGCCAGCAGCCAGGCAGGGTCGGGGGCCAACGTCCTGACTTTC
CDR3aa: CASSQAGSGANVLTF

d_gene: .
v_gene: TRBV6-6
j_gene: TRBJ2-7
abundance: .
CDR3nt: TGTGCCAGCAGTACAGGGTACGGCAACGAGCAGTACTTC
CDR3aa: CASSTGYGNEQYF

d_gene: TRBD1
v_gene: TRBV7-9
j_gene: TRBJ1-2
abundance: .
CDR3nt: TGTGCCAGCAGCCCGAGTGGTTCAGGGGGGGGCTACACCTTC
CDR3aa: CASSPSGSGGGYTF

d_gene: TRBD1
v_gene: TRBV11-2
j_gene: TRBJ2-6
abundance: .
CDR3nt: TGTGCCAGCAGCTTAGATCGGACAGGGCGTTCTGGGGCCAACGTCCTGACTTTC
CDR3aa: CASSLDRTGRSGANVLTF

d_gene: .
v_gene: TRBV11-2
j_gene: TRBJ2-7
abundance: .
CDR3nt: TGTGCCAGCAGCCCAGATAACGAGCAGTACTTC
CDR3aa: CASSPDNEQYF

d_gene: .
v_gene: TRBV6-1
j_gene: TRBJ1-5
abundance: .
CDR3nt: TGTGCCAGTGTCCGAGGGTACGATCAGCCCCAGCATTTT
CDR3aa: CASVRGYDQPQHF

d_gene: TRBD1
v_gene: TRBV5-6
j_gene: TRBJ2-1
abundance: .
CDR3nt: TGTGCCAGCAGCTTGTTGAGGACAGGGAACAATGAGCAGTTCTTC
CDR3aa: CASSLLRTGNNEQFF

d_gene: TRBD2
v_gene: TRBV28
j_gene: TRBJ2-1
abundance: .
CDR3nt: TGTGCCAGCAGTCCGGAAGGGACTAGCGGAGGGGGTGAGCAGTTCTTC
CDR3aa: CASSPEGTSGGGEQFF

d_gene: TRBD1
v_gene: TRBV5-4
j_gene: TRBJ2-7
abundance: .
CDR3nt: TGTGCCAGCAGCAGACAGGGTCGGGGTGTCGAGCAGTACTTC
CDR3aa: CASSRQGRGVEQYF

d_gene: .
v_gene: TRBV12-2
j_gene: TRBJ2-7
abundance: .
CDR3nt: TGTGCAAGTCGCTTAGACCAGATCTCCTACGAGCAGTACTTC
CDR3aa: CASRLDQISYEQYF